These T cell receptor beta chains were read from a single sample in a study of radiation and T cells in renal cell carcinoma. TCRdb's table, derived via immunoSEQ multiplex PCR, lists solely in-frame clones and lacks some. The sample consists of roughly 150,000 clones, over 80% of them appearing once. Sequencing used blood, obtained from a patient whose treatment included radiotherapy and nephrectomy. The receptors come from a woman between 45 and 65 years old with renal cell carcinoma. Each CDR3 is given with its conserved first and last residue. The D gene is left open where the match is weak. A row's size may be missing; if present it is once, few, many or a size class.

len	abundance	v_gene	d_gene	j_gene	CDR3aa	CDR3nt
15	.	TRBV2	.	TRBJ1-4	CASSEARAPREKLFF	TGTGCCAGCAGTGAAGCAAGGGCCCCCAGGGAAAAACTGTTTTTT
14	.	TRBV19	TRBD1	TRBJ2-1	CASSRTGEAYEQFF	TGTGCCAGTAGTAGGACAGGGGAAGCATATGAGCAGTTCTTC
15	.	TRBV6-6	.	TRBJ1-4	CASSHSGRDNEKLFF	TGTGCCAGCAGTCATTCAGGGAGGGATAATGAAAAACTGTTTTTT
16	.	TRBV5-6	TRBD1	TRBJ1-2	CASSPVQGAFKRGYTF	TGTGCCAGCAGCCCGGTACAGGGGGCGTTTAAAAGAGGCTACACCTTC
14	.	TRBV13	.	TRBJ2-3	CASSLGANTDTQYF	TGTGCCAGCAGCTTAGGCGCCAACACAGATACGCAGTATTTT
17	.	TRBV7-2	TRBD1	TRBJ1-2	CASSLIPGTGGQDGYTF	TGTGCCAGCAGCCTAATCCCCGGGACAGGGGGCCAAGATGGCTACACCTTC
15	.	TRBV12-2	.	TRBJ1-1	CASRPGARLNTEAFF	TGTGCAAGTCGCCCCGGAGCGCGATTGAACACTGAAGCTTTCTTT
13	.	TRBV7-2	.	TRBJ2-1	CASRRPGDNEQFF	TGTGCCAGCAGACGCCCAGGGGACAATGAGCAGTTCTTC
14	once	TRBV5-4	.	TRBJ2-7	CASSLGGDSYEQYF	TGTGCCAGCAGCTTGGGGGGGGACTCCTACGAGCAGTACTTC
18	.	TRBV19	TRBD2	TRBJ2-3	CASSIDLLGGGPTDTQYF	TGTGCCAGTAGTATAGATCTATTGGGCGGGGGGCCCACAGATACGCAGTATTTT
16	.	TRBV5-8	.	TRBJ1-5	CASSLVRIFGGQPQHF	TGTGCCAGCAGCTTGGTAAGAATTTTTGGCGGACAGCCCCAGCATTTT
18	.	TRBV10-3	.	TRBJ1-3	CAISESLGGTGSGNTIYF	TGTGCCATCAGTGAGTCATTGGGCGGAACGGGTTCTGGAAACACCATATATTTT
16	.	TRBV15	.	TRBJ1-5	CATSRDRKLQNQPQHF	TGTGCCACCAGCAGAGATAGGAAACTGCAAAATCAGCCCCAGCATTTT
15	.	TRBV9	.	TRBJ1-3	CASSVEGSSGNTIYF	TGTGCCAGCAGCGTAGAGGGAAGCTCTGGAAACACCATATATTTT
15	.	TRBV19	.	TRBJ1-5	CASTSDTNTNQPQHF	TGTGCCAGTACCAGCGACACGAATACAAATCAGCCCCAGCATTTT
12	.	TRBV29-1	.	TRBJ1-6	CSTMIRRSPLHF	TGCAGTACAATGATACGACGGTCACCCCTCCACTTT
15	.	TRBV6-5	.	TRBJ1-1	CASSRPGQARTEAFF	TGTGCCAGCAGTCGCCCCGGACAAGCGAGGACTGAAGCTTTCTTT
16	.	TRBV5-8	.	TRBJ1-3	CASSPRGRGFGNTIYF	TGTGCCAGCAGCCCCAGGGGTCGGGGGTTCGGAAACACCATATATTTT
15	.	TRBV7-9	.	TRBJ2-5	CASSSGVAPQGTQYF	TGTGCCAGCAGCTCGGGGGTAGCGCCCCAGGGGACCCAGTACTTC
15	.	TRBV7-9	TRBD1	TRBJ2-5	CASSPGQGGIETQYF	TGTGCCAGCAGTCCTGGACAGGGTGGTATTGAGACCCAGTACTTC
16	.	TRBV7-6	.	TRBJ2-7	CASSSTGSRDSYEQYF	TGTGCCAGCAGCTCAACAGGGAGTAGGGACTCCTACGAGCAGTACTTC
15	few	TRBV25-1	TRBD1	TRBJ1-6	CASSEMKGADSPLHF	TGTGCCAGCAGTGAAATGAAGGGGGCGGATTCACCCCTCCACTTT
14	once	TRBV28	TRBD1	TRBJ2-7	CASSLFLGGFEQYF	TGTGCCAGCAGTTTATTCTTAGGGGGCTTCGAGCAGTACTTC
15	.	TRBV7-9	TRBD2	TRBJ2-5	CASSPGLGAGETQYF	TGTGCCAGCAGTCCCGGACTAGGGGCGGGCGAGACCCAGTACTTC
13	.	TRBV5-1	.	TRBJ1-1	CASSRDINTEAFF	TGCGCCAGCAGCCGGGACATCAACACTGAAGCTTTCTTT
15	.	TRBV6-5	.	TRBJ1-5	CASRTPGRRNQPQHF	TGTGCCAGCCGAACCCCGGGACGGCGAAATCAGCCCCAGCATTTT
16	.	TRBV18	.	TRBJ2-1	CASSLTRDSSKNEQFF	TGTGCCAGCTCACTGACTCGGGACTCTAGTAAGAATGAGCAGTTCTTC
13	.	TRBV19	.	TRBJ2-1	CASSALPRGVRFF	TGTGCCAGTAGTGCCCTACCCCGAGGGGTTAGGTTCTTC
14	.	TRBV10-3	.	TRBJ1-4	CAISPGATNEKLFF	TGTGCCATCAGTCCAGGGGCAACTAATGAAAAACTGTTTTTT
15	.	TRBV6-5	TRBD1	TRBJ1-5	CASSQTGNSNQPQHF	TGTGCCAGCAGCCAGACAGGGAATAGCAATCAGCCCCAGCATTTT
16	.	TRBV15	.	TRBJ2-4	CATSRERLLAKNIQYF	TGTGCCACCAGCAGAGAGAGACTTCTGGCCAAAAACATTCAGTACTTC
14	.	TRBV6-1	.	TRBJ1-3	CASSESGSGNTIYF	TGTGCCAGCAGTGAATCGGGTTCTGGAAACACCATATATTTT
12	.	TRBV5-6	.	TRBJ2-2	CASSRYTGELFF	TGTGCCAGCAGCCGTTACACCGGGGAGCTGTTTTTT
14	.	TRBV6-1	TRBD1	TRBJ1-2	CASSGGTAYYGYTF	TGTGCCAGCAGTGGCGGGACAGCTTACTATGGCTACACCTTC
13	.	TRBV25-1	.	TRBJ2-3	CASSEYVGDTQYF	TGTGCCAGCAGTGAATATGTGGGGGATACGCAGTATTTT
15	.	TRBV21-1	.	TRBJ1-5	CARLSGTPSNQPQHF	TGTGCCAGGCTTTCCGGGACTCCGAGCAATCAGCCCCAGCATTTT
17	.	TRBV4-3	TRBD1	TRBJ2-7	CASSQAPGQAFSYEQYF	TGCGCCAGCAGCCAAGCTCCCGGACAGGCGTTTTCCTACGAGCAGTACTTC
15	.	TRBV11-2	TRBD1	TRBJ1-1	CASSVRQGANTEAFF	TGTGCCAGCAGCGTCAGACAGGGGGCGAACACTGAAGCTTTCTTT
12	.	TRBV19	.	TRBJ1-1	CATTRLGTEAFF	TGTGCCACAACTCGACTCGGCACTGAAGCTTTCTTT
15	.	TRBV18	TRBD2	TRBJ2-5	CASSPTWGAGETQYF	TGTGCCAGCTCACCGACTTGGGGAGCGGGGGAGACCCAGTACTTC